A selection of T cell receptor beta chains follows, all from one sample in a study of PD-1 blockade in mismatch repair-deficient tumors. Only in-frame clones appear in the TCRdb table, and some are missing; sequencing was by immunoSEQ multiplex PCR. Of about 100,000 clones in the sample, approximately 83% are singletons; the top ten hold around 5.8%. Here the sequenced sample was peripheral blood, taken around 8 months after starting pembrolizumab. All receptors derive from an adult with mismatch repair-deficient cancer. CDR3s include the opening cysteine and the closing phenylalanine or tryptophan. The D gene is left open where the match is weak. Clone sizes are given selectively: once, few, many, or a class where the clone is expanded.

d_call clone_size j_call v_call cdr3_aa cdr3_nt
TRBD2 NA TRBJ2-1 TRBV19 CASSPRGDGEQFF TGTGCCAGTAGCCCACGGGGGGACGGTGAGCAGTTCTTC
NA NA TRBJ1-4 TRBV5-1 CASSLLGSDNEKLFF TGCGCCAGCAGCTTGTTGGGGTCGGACAATGAAAAACTGTTTTTT
TRBD1 NA TRBJ1-4 TRBV5-1 CASSVTGGPNEKLFF TGCGCCAGCAGCGTTACAGGGGGCCCTAATGAAAAACTGTTTTTT
NA NA TRBJ2-1 TRBV7-3 CASSREFYNEQFF TGTGCCAGCAGTAGGGAGTTCTACAATGAGCAGTTCTTC
NA NA TRBJ2-7 TRBV19 CASSDRDSSYEQYF TGTGCCAGTAGTGACAGAGATAGCTCCTACGAGCAGTACTTC
NA NA TRBJ2-1 TRBV30 CAWSVGQGRKQFF TGTGCCTGGAGTGTGGGGCAGGGCAGGAAGCAGTTCTTC
TRBD2 NA TRBJ2-5 TRBV30 CAGSRGEETQYF TGTGCCGGGAGCCGGGGGGAAGAGACCCAGTACTTC
NA NA TRBJ2-2 TRBV6-6 CASSYSQGSGELFF TGTGCCAGCAGTTACTCGCAGGGTTCCGGGGAGCTGTTTTTT
TRBD2 once TRBJ2-7 TRBV27 CASSRLAGGLYEQYF TGTGCCAGCAGCCGACTAGCGGGAGGTCTGTACGAGCAGTACTTC
NA few TRBJ1-1 TRBV7-6 CASSLRLGPDTEAFF TGTGCCAGCAGCTTAAGATTGGGTCCCGACACTGAAGCTTTCTTT
TRBD1 NA TRBJ2-7 TRBV5-1 CASRAGQGEGYEQYF TGCGCCAGCAGGGCCGGACAGGGAGAGGGGTACGAGCAGTACTTC
TRBD2 NA TRBJ2-1 TRBV7-8 CASSLAIAGGRGDEQFF TGTGCCAGCAGCCTAGCGATAGCGGGAGGTAGGGGGGATGAGCAGTTCTTC
NA NA TRBJ2-7 TRBV11-2 CASSSVGGARAYEQYF TGTGCCAGCAGCTCGGTCGGGGGCGCCCGGGCCTACGAGCAGTACTTC
NA few TRBJ1-2 TRBV2 CASSERGIRGYTF TGTGCCAGCAGTGAAAGAGGGATTAGGGGCTACACCTTC
NA NA TRBJ2-7 TRBV11-2 CASSLDFSNDEQYF TGTGCCAGCAGCTTAGATTTTAGTAATGACGAGCAGTACTTC
NA NA TRBJ2-7 TRBV30 CAWSVVGRSHEQYF TGTGCCTGGAGTGTAGTTGGGAGGTCTCACGAGCAGTACTTC
TRBD2 NA TRBJ2-7 TRBV14 CASSPWTRSVQYF TGTGCCAGCAGCCCATGGACTAGAAGCGTGCAGTACTTC
NA NA TRBJ1-1 TRBV18 CASSPIARGSEAFF TGTGCCAGCTCTCCTATAGCCAGGGGCTCTGAAGCTTTCTTT
NA NA TRBJ2-1 TRBV15 CATSGLSDWDEQFF TGTGCCACCAGCGGATTATCCGACTGGGATGAGCAGTTCTTC
TRBD2 NA TRBJ2-2 TRBV7-3 CASSPGLAGGPGELFF TGTGCCAGCAGCCCCGGACTAGCGGGAGGGCCCGGGGAGCTGTTTTTT
TRBD1 few TRBJ2-7 TRBV28 CASSMGGQGTHEQYF TGTGCCAGCAGTATGGGGGGACAGGGTACCCACGAGCAGTACTTC
NA NA TRBJ2-5 TRBV27 CARITLVETQYF TGTGCCAGAATTACCCTAGTCGAGACCCAGTACTTC
NA NA TRBJ2-2 TRBV12-5 CASGLSSNTGELFF TGTGCTAGTGGTTTGTCTTCGAACACCGGGGAGCTGTTTTTT
TRBD2 NA TRBJ2-3 TRBV10-3 CAISLAGGDTDTQYF TGTGCCATCAGTTTAGCGGGAGGGGACACAGATACGCAGTATTTT
NA NA TRBJ2-6 TRBV2 CASSVEGEAGANVLTF TGTGCCAGCAGTGTTGAGGGGGAGGCTGGGGCCAACGTCCTGACTTTC